These 13 T cell receptor beta chains were all obtained from the same sample, sequenced in a study of T cells in Graves' hyperthyroidism and ophthalmopathy. Amplified regions were TCR beta CDR3 sequences from RNA transcripts. Using the HTBI primer set, a first-round RT-PCR was run on the TCR CDR3. In TCRdb, the multiplex PCR reads were re-called with MiXCR into one record per CDR3 protein. The table shows roughly 420,000 distinct CDR3 sequences, with 15% to 19% occurring only once. Sequenced sample: blood. These receptors originate from a woman younger than 30 with Graves' hyperthyroidism.

In this sample, this clonotype turned up many times. The V gene is TRBV3-1, the J gene TRBJ1-1; D may be TRBD1 (5 bases). V dropped 3 bases and J dropped 4 bases, with 15 bases sitting between them. Germline-derived CDR1 and CDR2 are LGHDT and YNNKEL (reference sequence). The CDR3 loop spans 15 amino acids. The CDR3 DNA reads as TGTGCCAGCAGCCATTACCGACAGTTGATCACTGAAGCTTTCTTT. Translating it yields CASSHYRQLITEAFF.

This clonotype has more than one count but fewer than ten. V usage is TRBV4-2 and J usage is TRBJ1-3, with 10 bases fitting TRBD1. CDR1 is LGHNA, CDR2 YNFKEQ, per germline. The junction had 3 bases not matched to a gene; V was cut back by 0 bases and J by 4 bases. The CDR3 runs to 16 residues. The CDR3 DNA is TGTGCCAGCAGCCAAGATGGGACAGGGGACGGAAACACCATATATTTT. Protein product: CASSQDGTGDGNTIYF.

This clonotype has only a few counts. CDR3 in amino acids: CASSGTAQFF. Here the CDR3 DNA reads TGTGCCAGCAGTGGGACGGCTCAGTTCTTC. The chain is built from TRBV6-1 and TRBJ2-1, with D hard to call. Germline V lookup: CDR1 MNHNS, CDR2 SASEGT. The CDR3 consists of 10 residues. The ends were cut back, 4 bases at V and 13 bases at J, with 8 bases in the middle.

This clonotype was detected ten times or more. J is TRBJ1-4 and V is TRBV18, with D maybe TRBD1 (6 bases). CDR1 and CDR2 from the germline V gene are KGHSH and LQKENI. The V end lost 3 bases, the J end lost 4 bases, and 12 bases lay between the germline ends. The CDR3 covers 15 residues. CDR3 sequence (DNA): TGTGCCAGCTCACCTACCGACAGGATTAATGAAAAACTGTTTTTT. It encodes CASSPTDRINEKLFF.

Concerning this clonotype: It is unclear where the CDR3 begins or ends on the DNA, so no DNA is shown, and the CDR3 is as TCRdb lists it. The gene calls are TRBV7-8 and TRBJ2-1; TRBD2, the table's D call, was not compared with the DNA. The CDR3 extends over 21 residues, inclusive of both ends. The V gene's germline CDR1 is SGHVS and CDR2 FQNEAQ. The CDR3: CASSFYICSASTQSSYNEQFF.

This clonotype was seen ten or more times. The rearrangement uses TRBV3-1 and TRBJ1-2, with a weak D call TRBD1 (5 bases). The CDR3 is 13 amino acids. The germline V and J ends were trimmed by 0 bases and 8 bases, with 10 bases remaining between them. Germline V gene data show CDR1 as LGHDT and CDR2 as YNNKEL (reference sequence). CDR3 sequence (DNA): TGTGCCAGCAGCCAAGACCCCCGGGGGGGCTACACCTTC. It encodes CASSQDPRGGYTF.

This clonotype was observed a few times. The gene calls are TRBV10-3 and TRBJ1-3; 7 bases map to TRBD1. CDR3 size: 15 residues. The V gene end was trimmed by 1 base and the J gene end by 3 bases; junction bases not matched to a gene: 3. Germline CDR1 reads ENHRY; CDR2 reads SYGVKD. Here the CDR3 DNA reads TGTGCCATCAGTGAGTTGGGACAGTATGGAAACACCATATATTTT. Translated, it gives CAISELGQYGNTIYF.

Here the CDR3 DNA reads TGCAGTGCTAGAGAAGGACTGAACGGAAATGAAAAACTGTTTTTT. Residues: CSAREGLNGNEKLFF. The chain combines TRBV20-1 with TRBJ1-4; D unresolved. Per the germline V gene, CDR1 is DFQATT and CDR2 is SNEGSKA (reference sequence). The CDR3 has 15 amino acids. The V end was cut by 0 bases, the J end by 5 bases, with 13 bases between.

This clonotype was seen ten or more times. The CDR3 nucleotides read TGTGCCAGCAGCCCTGGGGGGGCCCATCAGTTCGAGCAGTACTTC. Protein product: CASSPGGAHQFEQYF. V is TRBV28 and J is TRBJ2-7; maybe TRBD2 (7 bases). Per germline, CDR1 MDHEN and CDR2 SYDVKM. Trimming took 6 bases from V and 6 from J, leaving 21 bases between them. CDR3 length: 15 residues.

At least ten counts were recorded for this clonotype. The genes are TRBV6-1 and TRBJ1-1, with D unclear. The CDR3 has 13 amino acids. Germline CDR1 is MNHNS and CDR2 is SASEGT. V lost 6 bases, J lost 11 bases, and 19 bases lay in between. CDR3 in amino acids: CASSPEGGRKAFF. DNA of the CDR3: TGTGCCAGCAGCCCCGAGGGAGGGCGGAAGGCTTTCTTT.

This clonotype has at least ten counts. J is TRBJ1-6 and V is TRBV5-8; D might be TRBD1 (5 bases). The length of the CDR3 is 14 residues. The ends were cut back, 1 base at V and 10 bases at J, with 12 bases in the middle. Germline assignment: CDR1 SGHTS and CDR2 YDEGEE. The DNA for the CDR3 is TGTGCCAGCAGCTTGAGCCAGGGAGCCTCACCCCTCCACTTT. It translates to CASSLSQGASPLHF.

This clonotype was counted between two and nine times. The gene calls are TRBV5-1 and TRBJ1-2; D not certain. CDR3 length: 14 residues. From germline, CDR1 is SGHRS and CDR2 YFSETQ. V lost 2 bases, J lost 4 bases, and 12 bases lay in between. This CDR3 is CASSFMSEGYGYTF. The CDR3 coding sequence is TGCGCCAGCAGCTTTATGTCGGAGGGCTATGGCTACACCTTC.

The chain uses TRBV14 and TRBJ2-1; D is perhaps TRBD2 (6 bases). The CDR3 spans 15 residues. Germline CDR1 reads SGHDN; CDR2 reads FVKESK. V was clipped by 1 base and J by 4 bases, with 11 bases between them. CDR3 DNA: TGTGCCAGCAGCCAAGGTTCGGACTATTACAATGAGCAGTTCTTC. Amino acid sequence: CASSQGSDYYNEQFF.